This TCR beta chain emerged from a study of CD8+ T cells in alopecia areata. Overall study findings and caveats: Elevated clonality characterized lesional scalp relative to normal scalp, particularly in alopecia totalis/universalis.

The authors extracted RNA and reverse transcribed it into cDNA as the sequencing template. Repertoires were generated with immunoSEQ multiplex PCR, while TCRdb's copy carries only in-frame clones and drops some. The table includes 90,000 to 130,000 clones, around 55% detected once. In regard to this clone: What it recognizes is unknown.

This CDR3 spans 16 amino acids. In germline, CDR1 is PRHDT, CDR2 FYEKMQ (reference sequence). The J segment lost 4 bases and the V segment lost 5 bases, leaving 10 bases of the junction unmatched. This sequence was found in a human donor in good health. V gene TRBV13 combines with J gene TRBJ2-3; 9 nucleotides agree with TRBD2. The sequencing sample was made of CD8+ T cells sorted from blood. The CDR3 spells CASSPGGGAVADTQYF. The CDR3 DNA reads TGTGCCAGCAGCCCCGGCGGGGGGGCGGTCGCAGATACGCAGTATTTT.